This T cell receptor (beta chain) is drawn from a study of T cells in Graves' hyperthyroidism and ophthalmopathy. Germline loops: CDR1 ENHRY, CDR2 SYGVKD. V lost 0 bases and J 4 bases, leaving 2 bases between the germline ends. This CDR3 region has 12 residues. Amplified regions were TCR beta CDR3 sequences from RNA transcripts. A set of HTBI primers served as the primers for a first-round RT-PCR of the TCR CDR3. TCRdb used MiXCR to reprocess the multiplex PCR reads, holding one entry per CDR3 protein. In the table there are about half a million distinct CDR3 sequences, about 20% of which are singletons.

This receptor was obtained from a man in his forties with Graves' ophthalmopathy. The J gene is TRBJ2-3, the V gene TRBV10-3; D uncertain. What was sequenced was blood. CDR3 protein: CAISESADTQYF. CDR3 DNA: TGTGCCATCAGTGAGTCGGCAGATACGCAGTATTTT.